These T cell receptor beta chains were read from a single sample in a study of beta chain features in type 1 diabetes. Only in-frame clones appear in the TCRdb table, and some are missing; sequencing was by immunoSEQ multiplex PCR. The repertoire consists of some 700,000 clones, with roughly an eighth occurring once and the leading ten covering 0.022%. Sequenced input: naive CD4+ T cells from blood. These TCRs come from a man between 18 and 35 years old with type 1 diabetes. The CDR3 runs from the conserved cysteine through the conserved F or W. A D gene is named only where the DNA matches it firmly. Clone sizes are given selectively: once, few, many, or a class where the clone is expanded.

CDR3 DNA | CDR3 protein | clone size | V gene | D gene | J gene
TGTGCCAGAAGCGACTTCACAGATACGCAGTATTTT | CARSDFTDTQYF | NA | TRBV7-9 | NA | TRBJ2-3
TGCGCCAGCAGCTTGTTTGACAGCTCCTACGAGCAGTACTTC | CASSLFDSSYEQYF | few | TRBV5-1 | NA | TRBJ2-7
TGTGCCAGCAGGGACTTGAGCGGCACAGATACGCAGTATTTT | CASRDLSGTDTQYF | NA | TRBV28 | NA | TRBJ2-3
TGTGCCAGCAGCTTATTCCGGGGGCCTTACGAGCAGTACTTC | CASSLFRGPYEQYF | once | TRBV7-2 | NA | TRBJ2-7
TGCGCCAGCAGCCCGGGGACAGAGACCTACGAGCAGTACTTC | CASSPGTETYEQYF | NA | TRBV5-1 | TRBD1 | TRBJ2-7
TGTGCCAGCTCACCAGGTTGGGGGAACACTGAAGCTTTCTTT | CASSPGWGNTEAFF | NA | TRBV18 | NA | TRBJ1-1
TGTGCCAGCAGCTTTCTACAGGAGATGAACACTGAAGCTTTCTTT | CASSFLQEMNTEAFF | few | TRBV5-6 | NA | TRBJ1-1
TGTGCCAGCTCACCCAAAAGGGACAGCTCACCCCTCCACTTT | CASSPKRDSSPLHF | few | TRBV18 | TRBD1 | TRBJ1-6
TGTGCCAGCAGCTTGTTGTTAGTCCAGAGGACTGAGCAGTTCTTC | CASSLLLVQRTEQFF | NA | TRBV5-4 | NA | TRBJ2-1
TGTGCCAGCAGTATTACGCCGGGACAGGGACCTTACGAGCAGTACTTC | CASSITPGQGPYEQYF | NA | TRBV25-1 | TRBD1 | TRBJ2-7
TGCGCCAGCAGCCAAGAAGCCGAGAAACCAGAAGCTTTCTTT | CASSQEAEKPEAFF | few | TRBV4-1 | NA | TRBJ1-1
TGTGCCAGCAGCTTGGACCCTGAAGCTTTCTTT | CASSLDPEAFF | few | TRBV7-9 | NA | TRBJ1-1
TGTGCCAGCAGCCCCGACAGGGCTCGTCAGCCCCAGCATTTT | CASSPDRARQPQHF | NA | TRBV27 | TRBD1 | TRBJ1-5
TGTGCCAGCATTGGGACAGGGATCTATGGCTACACCTTC | CASIGTGIYGYTF | few | TRBV6-1 | TRBD1 | TRBJ1-2
TGCGCCAGCAGCTTGGAGGGGCCGTACAATGAGCAGTTCTTC | CASSLEGPYNEQFF | few | TRBV5-1 | NA | TRBJ2-1
TGTGCCAGCAGCCTTCGATCGGGCGCCGAGGCTGAAGCTTTCTTT | CASSLRSGAEAEAFF | NA | TRBV7-2 | NA | TRBJ1-1
TGTGCCTGGAGGAGACAGGGGGCGGTTGAAAAACTGTTTTTT | CAWRRQGAVEKLFF | NA | TRBV30 | TRBD1 | TRBJ1-4
TGTGCCAGCAGCTACCGGGACTTTGGGGAAAAACTGTTTTTT | CASSYRDFGEKLFF | few | TRBV5-4 | NA | TRBJ1-4
TGTGCCAGCTCAACCCCCCCGGGGTCTGGGGCCAACGTCCTGACTTTC | CASSTPPGSGANVLTF | few | TRBV18 | NA | TRBJ2-6
TGTGCCAGCAGCCCGACTAGCGGGGTAGGGACCCAGTACTTC | CASSPTSGVGTQYF | NA | TRBV7-9 | TRBD2 | TRBJ2-5
TGTGCCAGCAGCCCAGACCTGGGACAATCCTACGAGCAGTACTTC | CASSPDLGQSYEQYF | few | TRBV7-8 | NA | TRBJ2-7
TGTGCCAGCAGTTTTTCGGGACAGGGACTCGGAGAGACCCAGTACTTC | CASSFSGQGLGETQYF | NA | TRBV28 | TRBD1 | TRBJ2-5
TGTGCCAGCTCGCCTACGCAGGATTACGAGCAGTACTTC | CASSPTQDYEQYF | few | TRBV18 | NA | TRBJ2-7
TGTGCCAGCAGCCTACAGATTAATACAGGGTTGTCGAACACCGGGGAGCTGTTTTTT | CASSLQINTGLSNTGELFF | NA | TRBV7-2 | NA | TRBJ2-2
TGCGCCAGCAGCCTGGGACAGGGGGAATCGCCCCAGCATTTT | CASSLGQGESPQHF | few | TRBV4-1 | TRBD1 | TRBJ1-5
TGTGCCACCAGCTCCCGGGGACAGAACTCTGGAAACACCATATATTTT | CATSSRGQNSGNTIYF | few | TRBV15 | TRBD1 | TRBJ1-3
TGTGCCTGGACCCTGGGACAGTCTGAAAAACTGTTTTTT | CAWTLGQSEKLFF | few | TRBV30 | TRBD1 | TRBJ1-4
TGTGCCAGCAGCTTAAGGACAGCGAACACTGAAGCTTTCTTT | CASSLRTANTEAFF | few | TRBV7-6 | NA | TRBJ1-1
TGTGCCAGCAGCTTCGGGACAGACTATGGCTACACCTTC | CASSFGTDYGYTF | many | TRBV7-9 | TRBD1 | TRBJ1-2
TGTGCCAGTAGTAACCGGGAGATCAATCAGCCCCAGCATTTT | CASSNREINQPQHF | few | TRBV19 | NA | TRBJ1-5
TGTGCCAGCAGCCAAGAGGTAACAGGAAATCAGCCCCAGCATTTT | CASSQEVTGNQPQHF | few | TRBV4-2 | NA | TRBJ1-5
TGTGCCAGCAGCGTAAATAGGGTCAATTCACCCCTCCACTTT | CASSVNRVNSPLHF | NA | TRBV9 | NA | TRBJ1-6
TGTGCCAGCTCACCAATACAGGGAGGAGGGTATAGCAATCAGCCCCAGCATTTT | CASSPIQGGGYSNQPQHF | NA | TRBV18 | NA | TRBJ1-5
TGTGCCTGGAGTGTACGAGGGACCCCTGGGGCCAACGTCCTGACTTTC | CAWSVRGTPGANVLTF | NA | TRBV30 | NA | TRBJ2-6
TGTGCCAGTAGCATTCGGGACAGGGGGCTAGATACGCAGTATTTT | CASSIRDRGLDTQYF | few | TRBV19 | TRBD1 | TRBJ2-3
TGTGCCAGCAGTGTAGGTCGGTATGGCTACACCTTC | CASSVGRYGYTF | NA | TRBV2 | NA | TRBJ1-2
TGTGCCTGGAGTGCTAGCTATGGCTACACCTTC | CAWSASYGYTF | few | TRBV30 | NA | TRBJ1-2